These T cell receptor beta chains were read from a single sample in a study of beta chain features in type 1 diabetes. Measured with immunoSEQ multiplex PCR; TCRdb has only the in-frame clones, and not every one. This sample has 130,000 or so clones, with about 8.7% found just once. Specimen: central memory CD4+ T cells from blood. All receptors derive from a man aged 18 to 29 in good health. Each CDR3 is given with its conserved first and last residue. The D gene is left open where the match is weak. Size values are once, few and many counts, or a class for expanded clones, and some rows have none.

CSVAPPGREESGELFF	TGCAGCGTTGCCCCCCCGGGGAGGGAAGAGTCCGGGGAGCTGTTTTTT	TRBD2	TRBV29-1	TRBJ2-2	many
CASSNRDNYEQYF	TGTGCCAGCAGTAACCGGGACAACTACGAGCAGTACTTC	-	TRBV6-5	TRBJ2-7	few
CASSGAGGPSETQYF	TGTGCCAGCAGCGGCGCGGGGGGGCCATCAGAGACCCAGTACTTC	TRBD2	TRBV7-9	TRBJ2-5	-
CAWNIGQPQETQYF	TGTGCCTGGAATATAGGACAGCCCCAAGAGACCCAGTACTTC	-	TRBV30	TRBJ2-5	-
CASSYMTGNGELFF	TGTGCCAGCAGTTACATGACAGGGAACGGGGAGCTGTTTTTT	TRBD1	TRBV6-5	TRBJ2-2	few
CASSSGTGGTYGYTF	TGTGCCAGCAGCTCCGGGACAGGGGGCACCTATGGCTACACCTTC	TRBD1	TRBV7-2	TRBJ1-2	few
CASSAGTSGGYEQYF	TGTGCCAGCAGTGCCGGGACTAGCGGGGGCTACGAGCAGTACTTC	TRBD2	TRBV2	TRBJ2-7	few
CASSVAGGELFF	TGTGCCAGCAGCGTGGCGGGCGGGGAGCTGTTTTTT	-	TRBV9	TRBJ2-2	few
CASSVITGTSEHYEQYF	TGTGCCAGCAGCGTAATCACCGGGACTAGCGAGCACTACGAGCAGTACTTC	TRBD2	TRBV4-2	TRBJ2-7	few
CASSVGLAGVETQYF	TGTGCCAGCAGTGTGGGGTTAGCGGGGGTGGAGACCCAGTACTTC	TRBD2	TRBV25-1	TRBJ2-5	few
CASSPQGAGNEQFF	TGTGCCAGCTCACCACAGGGGGCAGGCAATGAGCAGTTCTTC	TRBD1	TRBV18	TRBJ2-1	many
CASSEGTTETQYF	TGCGCCAGCAGCGAGGGGACTACAGAGACCCAGTACTTC	TRBD2	TRBV5-1	TRBJ2-5	-
CAWSHGTVSSVVLFF	TGTGCCTGGAGTCACGGGACAGTCAGTAGCGTCGTGCTGTTTTTT	TRBD1	TRBV30	TRBJ2-2	few
CASRMTGASYNEQFF	TGTGCCAGCAGAATGACAGGGGCTTCCTACAATGAGCAGTTCTTC	TRBD1	TRBV7-9	TRBJ2-1	-
CASSFGQGKETQYF	TGTGCCAGCAGCTTTGGACAGGGGAAAGAGACCCAGTACTTC	TRBD1	TRBV7-3	TRBJ2-5	-
CASIQTASNYGYTF	TGTGCCAGCATCCAGACAGCGTCTAACTATGGCTACACCTTC	-	TRBV6-6	TRBJ1-2	few
CASSYGGGKNYGYTF	TGTGCCAGCAGCTACGGCGGGGGCAAGAACTATGGCTACACCTTC	-	TRBV7-8	TRBJ1-2	-
CASSASRTGGYNEQFF	TGTGCCAGCAGTGCATCAAGGACAGGGGGCTACAATGAGCAGTTCTTC	TRBD1	TRBV6-1	TRBJ2-1	-
CAWRKVAGGPNEQFF	TGTGCCTGGAGGAAGGTAGCGGGGGGGCCCAATGAGCAGTTCTTC	TRBD2	TRBV30	TRBJ2-1	-
CASRGTSTDGPLHF	TGTGCCAGCAGGGGGACATCAACCGACGGACCCCTCCACTTT	-	TRBV2	TRBJ1-6	-
CASSPRTGKFQETQYF	TGTGCCAGCAGCCCTAGGACTGGTAAATTCCAAGAGACCCAGTACTTC	-	TRBV7-9	TRBJ2-5	few
CASSPGDRAVTVHF	TGTGCCAGCTCACCAGGTGACAGGGCTGTTACGGTTCACTTT	TRBD1	TRBV18	TRBJ1-6	-
CASTSSGAGAPQETQYF	TGCGCCAGCACCTCATCAGGAGCGGGGGCCCCCCAAGAGACCCAGTACTTC	TRBD2	TRBV5-1	TRBJ2-5	few
CAISDGQVNQPQHF	TGTGCCATCAGTGATGGGCAGGTCAATCAGCCCCAGCATTTT	-	TRBV10-3	TRBJ1-5	many
CASSILGGRNHYGYTF	TGTGCCAGCAGTATCCTCGGGGGGCGTAATCACTATGGCTACACCTTC	-	TRBV11-2	TRBJ1-2	-
CASSAGGTRGREQFF	TGTGCCAGCAGCGCAGGAGGGACTAGGGGGAGGGAGCAGTTCTTC	TRBD2	TRBV7-7	TRBJ2-1	few
CASRVGQGGYNEQFF	TGCGCCAGCAGGGTCGGACAGGGGGGCTACAATGAGCAGTTCTTC	TRBD1	TRBV5-1	TRBJ2-1	many
CASSLATRSGEQFF	TGTGCCAGCAGCTTAGCGACGAGGTCCGGTGAGCAGTTCTTC	-	TRBV7-2	TRBJ2-1	few
CASSEGRVETQYF	TGTGCCAGCAGTGAGGGGAGGGTTGAGACCCAGTACTTC	TRBD2	TRBV6-1	TRBJ2-5	-
CATSKGTLGGGPDETQYF	TGTGCCACCAGCAAAGGGACCCTTGGGGGGGGGCCGGATGAGACCCAGTACTTC	-	TRBV15	TRBJ2-5	-
CASSQVPYGYTF	TGTGCCAGCAGTCAGGTCCCTTATGGCTACACCTTC	-	TRBV2	TRBJ1-2	-
CASSWTGTSNEQFF	TGCGCCAGCAGCTGGACCGGGACAAGCAATGAGCAGTTCTTC	-	TRBV5-1	TRBJ2-1	-
CASRLTGDLLPEQFF	TGTGCCAGCAGATTGACAGGGGATCTTCTACCTGAGCAGTTCTTC	TRBD1	TRBV6-6	TRBJ2-1	-
CASKLGTVSYEQYF	TGCGCCAGCAAGCTAGGAACGGTAAGCTACGAGCAGTACTTC	-	TRBV5-1	TRBJ2-7	few
CASSAVNSPLHF	TGTGCCAGCAGCGCGGTAAATTCACCCCTCCACTTT	-	TRBV11-1	TRBJ1-6	-
CASSTRQGPYEQYF	TGTGCCAGCAGCACCCGACAGGGTCCGTACGAGCAGTACTTC	TRBD1	TRBV7-7	TRBJ2-7	-
CASSLGRLNTEAFF	TGCGCCAGCAGCTTGGGGAGGTTGAACACTGAAGCTTTCTTT	-	TRBV5-1	TRBJ1-1	-
CASRSVAGGPEYEQYF	TGTGCCAGCAGATCCGTTGCGGGGGGCCCCGAATACGAGCAGTACTTC	TRBD2	TRBV11-2	TRBJ2-7	few
CASSVRLAGSTDTQYF	TGTGCCAGCAGCGTACGGTTAGCGGGCAGCACAGATACGCAGTATTTT	TRBD2	TRBV9	TRBJ2-3	-
CASSESQGIVYGYTF	TGCGCCAGCAGTGAGTCGCAGGGAATCGTCTATGGCTACACCTTC	-	TRBV10-2	TRBJ1-2	-
CASSLVGQGGYGYTF	TGTGCCAGCAGCTTAGTTGGACAGGGAGGCTATGGCTACACCTTC	TRBD1	TRBV7-2	TRBJ1-2	few
CASRPPLQGYGYTF	TGTGCCAGCAGACCCCCTTTACAGGGGTATGGCTACACCTTC	TRBD1	TRBV6-6	TRBJ1-2	-
CASSQDLGTGRNTIYF	TGTGCCAGCAGCCAAGATTTGGGGACAGGGAGAAACACCATATATTTT	TRBD1	TRBV4-2	TRBJ1-3	few
CASSLPVSGELFF	TGTGCCAGCAGCTTGCCAGTGTCCGGGGAGCTGTTTTTT	-	TRBV5-4	TRBJ2-2	-
CASRPTGSNQPQHF	TGCGCCAGCAGACCGACAGGGAGTAATCAGCCCCAGCATTTT	TRBD1	TRBV4-1	TRBJ1-5	few
CASSSLSNQPQHF	TGTGCCAGCAGTTCGTTATCCAATCAGCCCCAGCATTTT	-	TRBV28	TRBJ1-5	few
CAWSPAGKDTEAFF	TGTGCCTGGAGTCCCGCAGGGAAGGACACTGAAGCTTTCTTT	-	TRBV30	TRBJ1-1	-
CASSLGQGISYEQYF	TGTGCCAGCAGCCTGGGACAGGGGATCTCCTACGAGCAGTACTTC	TRBD1	TRBV7-2	TRBJ2-7	-
CASSVQGALTGELFF	TGTGCCAGTAGTGTGCAGGGGGCATTAACCGGGGAGCTGTTTTTT	TRBD1	TRBV19	TRBJ2-2	-
CASSSGTSHNTDTQYF	TGTGCCAGCAGCTCCGGGACTAGCCATAACACAGATACGCAGTATTTT	TRBD2	TRBV5-4	TRBJ2-3	many
CASRSGGADTQYF	TGTGCCAGCAGATCAGGGGGAGCAGATACGCAGTATTTT	TRBD1	TRBV7-2	TRBJ2-3	few
CASSSRTSGGGWQFF	TGTGCCAGCAGCTCAAGGACTAGCGGGGGGGGTTGGCAGTTCTTC	TRBD2	TRBV7-2	TRBJ2-1	-
CASSLALARGYEQYF	TGTGCCAGCAGCTTAGCTCTAGCCAGGGGCTACGAGCAGTACTTC	-	TRBV11-2	TRBJ2-7	few
CASSFLAGAPSYEQYF	TGTGCCAGCAGCTTCTTAGCGGGGGCTCCCTCCTACGAGCAGTACTTC	TRBD2	TRBV7-3	TRBJ2-7	-
CASSRDRDGGELFF	TGTGCCAGCAGCCGGGACAGGGACGGCGGGGAGCTGTTTTTT	TRBD1	TRBV7-3	TRBJ2-2	-
CASSQDSGGGSPLHF	TGCGCCAGCAGCCAAGATTCCGGGGGAGGTTCACCCCTCCACTTT	-	TRBV4-1	TRBJ1-6	-
CASSPAGGRNNEQFF	TGTGCCAGCTCACCAGCGGGGGGCCGTAACAATGAGCAGTTCTTC	TRBD2	TRBV18	TRBJ2-1	few
CASSRSWGEETQYF	TGTGCCAGCTCTCGAAGTTGGGGAGAAGAGACCCAGTACTTC	-	TRBV18	TRBJ2-5	-
CASREGTGGDTDTQYF	TGCGCCAGCCGTGAGGGGACAGGGGGAGACACAGATACGCAGTATTTT	TRBD1	TRBV5-1	TRBJ2-3	-
CASSPPQTSGGLNTQYF	TGTGCCAGCTCACCACCGCAGACTAGCGGGGGGCTAAATACGCAGTATTTT	TRBD2	TRBV18	TRBJ2-3	-